This TCR beta chain was obtained from a study of T cell responses to AZD1222 COVID-19 vaccine. General observations from the study: Increases in Spike-specific TCR breadth and depth were seen after two AZD1222 doses.

V lost 6 bases and J lost 7; bases outside the gene matches: 11. CDR1 and CDR2 (germline): MDHEN, SYDVKM. This CDR3 region has 15 residues. This table comes from immunoSEQ multiplex PCR, and its TCRdb copy is limited to in-frame clones, with some not included. There are 150,000 to 200,000 clones in the sample; 85% to 90% occur only once, and more than 3.5% lies in the top ten. A word on this clone: Its cognate antigen is unknown.

The sequence derives from an adult who received the MenACWY meningococcal vaccine as a control. V and J are TRBV28 and TRBJ2-1, with 8 bases matching TRBD2. The sample in question was peripheral blood, obtained 28 days after the second dose of the MenACWY control vaccine. The CDR3 DNA is TGTGCCAGCAGCGACCTTAGCGGGATGGGGAATGAGCAGTTCTTC. Its protein is CASSDLSGMGNEQFF.